What follows are 25 T cell receptor beta chains derived from one specimen sequenced in a study of T cell changes during pregnancy in multiple sclerosis. The protocol was immunoSEQ multiplex PCR, while the TCRdb copy is restricted to in-frame clones and leaves out a portion. The data contain some 64,000 clones, more than 90% of them singletons. The material sequenced was peripheral blood, taken in the first trimester of pregnancy. Source of these receptors: a female donor with multiple sclerosis, enrolled in a pregnancy study.

This clone was detected once. The rearrangement uses TRBV5-1 and TRBJ2-1; 9 nucleotides match TRBD2. Germline trimming cut 0 bases from V and 8 bases from J; bases unmatched to any gene: 9. Germline CDR1 reads SGHRS; CDR2 reads YFSETQ. The CDR3 is made up of 16 amino acids. CDR3 protein: CASSLEIAGALDEQFF. The CDR3 region has the DNA TGCGCCAGCAGCTTGGAGATAGCGGGGGCCCTCGATGAGCAGTTCTTC.

The chain links TRBV10-3 to TRBJ1-2, with 8 bases identical to TRBD1. Trimming removed 3 bases from V and 4 bases from J; junction bases left unmatched: 1. This CDR3 region has 13 residues. CDR1 is ENHRY and CDR2 is SYGVKD in the germline V gene. The CDR3: CAISDGTGYGYTF. In DNA form, the CDR3 reads TGTGCCATCAGTGATGGGACAGGCTATGGCTACACCTTC.

This chain uses TRBV28 with TRBJ1-2, with D unclear. Trimming pared 3 bases from V and 8 bases from J, leaving 10 bases between. Germline V gives CDR1 MDHEN, CDR2 SYDVKM. CDR3 length: 12 amino acids. In nucleotides, the CDR3 is TGTGCCAGCAGTTTTGGAGGGTTCGGCTACACCTTC. Translation: CASSFGGFGYTF.

The gene calls are TRBV28 and TRBJ1-1, with 9 bases matching TRBD1. V was clipped by 6 bases and J by 1 base; unmatched bases: 6. This CDR3 has 15 residues. Germline V gives CDR1 MDHEN, CDR2 SYDVKM. The CDR3 coding sequence is TGTGCCAGCAGGTTGGACAGGGGAAGGAACACTGAAGCTTTCTTT. This encodes CASRLDRGRNTEAFF.

The chain recombines TRBV6-1 with TRBJ2-2; possible D gene TRBD2, 6 bases. V lost 7 bases and J lost 2, with 11 bases in between. There are 14 residues in the CDR3. CDR1 and CDR2 from the germline V gene are MNHNS and SASEGT. The CDR3 DNA reads as TGTGCCAGCACCCGGGAGCCTAACACCGGGGAGCTGTTTTTT. Amino acids: CASTREPNTGELFF.

In its sample, this clone was seen once. This rearrangement joins TRBV7-9 to TRBJ1-2; D is unclear. CDR3 length: 14 residues. CDR1 is SEHNR and CDR2 is FQNEAQ in the germline V gene (reference sequence). Trimming removed 4 bases at V and 4 bases at J, with 13 bases between. CDR3 sequence (DNA): TGTGCCAGCAGCTGGGCAGGTCATCCCTATGGCTACACCTTC. Its protein is CASSWAGHPYGYTF.

V gene TRBV9 combines with J gene TRBJ2-1; 7 bases align to TRBD2. This CDR3 contains 15 residues. Germline V gene sequence: CDR1 SGDLS, CDR2 YYNGEE. Trimming at V came to 8 bases and at J to 9 bases, leaving 17 bases not matched to a gene. The CDR3 is CASGTRREWEGEQFF. CDR3 in DNA: TGTGCCAGTGGTACTCGGCGGGAGTGGGAGGGTGAGCAGTTCTTC.

The CDR3 protein is CAWSQGANYGYTF. CDR3 sequence (DNA): TGTGCCTGGAGCCAGGGGGCTAACTATGGCTACACCTTC. The rearrangement uses TRBV30 and TRBJ1-2; TRBD1 aligns across 7 bases. After removal of 3 bases from V and 0 bases from J, the junction contained 1 base not matched to a gene. CDR3 length: 13 amino acids. CDR1 and CDR2 (germline): GTSNPN, SVGIG (reference sequence).

The rearrangement uses TRBV30 and TRBJ2-1, with TRBD2 matching over 16 bases. This CDR3 has 15 residues. V lost 6 bases, J lost 7 bases, and 6 bases stayed unmatched. Germline CDR1 and CDR2: GTSNPN and SVGIG (reference sequence). CDR3 residues: CACGTSGRVVNEQFF. The CDR3 DNA reads as TGTGCCTGTGGGACTAGCGGGAGGGTGGTTAATGAGCAGTTCTTC.

The chain combines TRBV30 with TRBJ1-1, with TRBD1 identical over 10 bases. Trimming at V came to 0 bases and at J to 4 bases, leaving 11 bases not matched to a gene. CDR1 is GTSNPN, CDR2 SVGIG, per germline (reference sequence). CDR3 size: 17 residues. The DNA for the CDR3 is TGTGCCTGGAGTGTACCTTGGACAGGGGGAAAGAGCACTGAAGCTTTCTTT. It yields the protein CAWSVPWTGGKSTEAFF.

The rearrangement joins TRBV5-1 to TRBJ1-1, with 9 positions matching TRBD1. The CDR3 is made up of 15 amino acids. Germline V gene data show CDR1 as SGHRS and CDR2 as YFSETQ. The ends lost 2 bases at V and 6 bases at J; junction bases unmatched: 8. The chain's CDR3 is CASSFYRDREAEAFF. CDR3 coding DNA: TGCGCCAGCAGCTTTTACCGGGACAGGGAGGCTGAAGCTTTCTTT.

This clone was recorded once. The gene calls are TRBV5-6 and TRBJ2-1; 9 positions agree with TRBD2. This CDR3 comprises 17 residues. V dropped 0 bases and J dropped 9; count of bases not matched to a gene: 13. The germline V gene encodes CDR1 SGHDT and CDR2 YYEEEE. This CDR3 is CASSLALSSGSRSEQFF. The DNA of the CDR3 is TGTGCCAGCAGCTTGGCTTTAAGTAGCGGGAGTCGGAGTGAGCAGTTCTTC. The full variable domain, with the rest looked up from reference TRBV5-6 and TRBJ2-1, is DAGVTQSPTHLIKTRGQQVTLRCSPKSGHDTVSWYQQALGQGPQFIFQYYEEEERQRGNFPDRFSGHQFPNYSSELNVNALLLGDSALYLCASSLALSSGSRSEQFFGPGTRLTVL.

The genes are TRBV27 and TRBJ2-5; D perhaps matches TRBD1 (6 bases). The CDR3 consists of 14 residues. Germline V gene data show CDR1 as MNHEY and CDR2 as SMNVEV (reference sequence). Trimming removed 4 bases from V and 5 bases from J, with 14 bases in between. The CDR3 DNA reads TGTGCCAGCAGTTCCTCTCGAGGGGGTGAGACCCAGTACTTC. This gives the protein CASSSSRGGETQYF.

This chain connects TRBV19 to TRBJ2-3; tentatively, D is TRBD1 (5 bases). Trimming pared 6 bases from V and 2 bases from J, leaving 12 bases between. CDR3 length equals 14 residues. Germline CDR1 is LNHDA and CDR2 is SQIVND (reference sequence). The CDR3 sequence: CASRDTRLTDTQYF. The CDR3 DNA follows: TGTGCCAGTAGGGACACCCGTCTCACAGATACGCAGTATTTT. The variable domain in full, with the rest retrieved from reference TRBV19 and TRBJ2-3, is DGGITQSPKYLFRKEGQNVTLSCEQNLNHDAMYWYRQDPGQGLRLIYYSQIVNDFQKGDIAEGYSVSREKKESFPLTVTSAQKNPTAFYLCASRDTRLTDTQYFGPGTRLTVL.

The rearrangement uses TRBV11-2 and TRBJ1-2; D perhaps matches TRBD1 (5 bases). Trimming took off 0 bases at V and 5 bases at J, with 10 bases between the two ends. Per germline, CDR1 SGHAT and CDR2 FQNNGV. The CDR3 loop spans 14 amino acids. The DNA for the CDR3 is TGTGCCAGCAGCTTAGATATCGGGGGATATGGCTACACCTTC. As protein: CASSLDIGGYGYTF.

The gene calls are TRBV4-2 and TRBJ2-1, with 9 bases lining up with TRBD1. Losses at the gene ends were 0 bases for V and 7 bases for J; bases not matched to a gene: 4. This CDR3 has 15 residues. Germline V lookup: CDR1 LGHNA, CDR2 YNFKEQ. The CDR3 DNA reads TGTGCCAGCAGCCAAGATACAGGGGGCCATAATGAGCAGTTCTTC. Amino acid sequence: CASSQDTGGHNEQFF.

The CDR3: CASGPGLLRNEQFF. DNA for the CDR3: TGTGCCAGTGGTCCTGGGCTCCTTAGGAATGAGCAGTTCTTC. The rearrangement uses TRBV19 and TRBJ2-1; D unresolved. This CDR3 spans 14 amino acids. V was clipped by 8 bases and J by 7 bases, with 18 bases between them. The V gene's germline CDR1 is LNHDA and CDR2 SQIVND (reference sequence).

The chain is built from TRBV7-3 and TRBJ2-2; D remains unclear. V was shortened by 5 bases and J by 4 bases, with 8 bases between the two germline ends. Germline CDR1 is SGHTA and CDR2 is FQGTGA. The CDR3 covers 13 residues. The CDR3 DNA reads TGTGCCAGCAGCCAGTACCCCACCGGGGAGCTGTTTTTT. It specifies CASSQYPTGELFF.

This chain uses TRBV6-1 with TRBJ1-4; D remains ambiguous. The CDR3 has 14 amino acids. Germline CDR1 MNHNS, CDR2 SASEGT. V was trimmed by 4 bases and J by 3 bases, leaving 9 bases between them. Here the CDR3 DNA reads TGTGCCAGCAGTGGCGGGCCCCCTAATGAAAAACTGTTTTTT. It is translated as CASSGGPPNEKLFF.

This chain's CDR3 is CASSLSGTGVGIDTQYF. The CDR3 DNA sequence: TGTGCCAGCTCACTATCCGGGACAGGGGTCGGAATAGATACGCAGTATTTT. The rearrangement uses TRBV18 and TRBJ2-3; 10 positions match TRBD1. The germline CDR1 and CDR2 sequences are KGHSH and LQKENI. V lost 4 bases, J lost 5 bases, and 12 bases stayed unmatched. The CDR3 is made up of 17 amino acids.

This sequence joins TRBV5-6 and TRBJ1-3; no definite D call. CDR3 length equals 15 residues. V lost 0 bases to trimming and J lost 0 bases, with 7 bases between them. CDR1 and CDR2 from the germline V gene are SGHDT and YYEEEE. The CDR3 DNA is TGTGCCAGCAGCTTGGGACTGACCTCTGGAAACACCATATATTTT. Translated, it gives CASSLGLTSGNTIYF.

This chain uses TRBV19 with TRBJ1-1; D is possibly TRBD1 (6 bases). V was shortened by 10 bases and J by 3 bases, with 18 bases between the two germline ends. The CDR3 spans 14 residues. In germline, CDR1 is LNHDA, CDR2 SQIVND (reference sequence). The CDR3 coding sequence is TGTGCCACCACAAGGCAGGGGTTCCACACTGAAGCTTTCTTT. Encoded protein: CATTRQGFHTEAFF.

The chain uses TRBV9 and TRBJ2-3, with 10 bases fitting TRBD2. The CDR3 extends over 15 amino acids. After removal of 2 bases from V and 6 bases from J, the junction contained 6 bases not matched to a gene. CDR1 SGDLS and CDR2 YYNGEE come from the germline V gene. The DNA for the CDR3 is TGTGCCAGCAGCGTCTCTAGCGGGAGAGGGGATACGCAGTATTTT. This gives the protein CASSVSSGRGDTQYF.

The chain joins TRBV7-6 to TRBJ2-1; D is uncertain. Trimming shortened V by 5 bases and J by 6 bases, and 14 bases separated the two germline ends. The CDR3 extends over 14 amino acids. In germline, CDR1 is SGHVS, CDR2 FNYEAQ. The CDR3 region is CASSPYQTPNEQFF. The CDR3 nucleotides are TGTGCCAGCAGCCCTTACCAGACACCCAATGAGCAGTTCTTC.

The V gene is TRBV19, the J gene TRBJ1-2, with D maybe TRBD1 (6 bases). This CDR3 contains 13 residues. Germline assignment: CDR1 LNHDA and CDR2 SQIVND (reference sequence). V lost 0 bases and J 9 bases, leaving 11 bases between the germline ends. The CDR3 DNA follows: TGTGCCAGTAGTATAGATCTGCAGGGGAGCTACACCTTC. Its protein product is CASSIDLQGSYTF.